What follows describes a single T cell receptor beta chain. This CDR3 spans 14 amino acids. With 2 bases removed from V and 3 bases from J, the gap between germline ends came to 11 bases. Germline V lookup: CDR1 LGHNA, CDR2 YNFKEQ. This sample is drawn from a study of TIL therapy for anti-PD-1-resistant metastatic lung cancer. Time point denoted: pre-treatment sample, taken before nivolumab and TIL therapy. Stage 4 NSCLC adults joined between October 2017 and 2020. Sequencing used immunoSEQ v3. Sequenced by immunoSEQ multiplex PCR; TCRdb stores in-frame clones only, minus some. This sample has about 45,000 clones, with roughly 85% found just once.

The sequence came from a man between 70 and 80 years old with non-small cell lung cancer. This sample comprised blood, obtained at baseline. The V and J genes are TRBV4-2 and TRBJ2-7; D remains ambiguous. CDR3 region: CASSQLGGDYEQYF. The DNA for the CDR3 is TGTGCCAGCAGCCAACTCGGTGGGGACTACGAGCAGTACTTC.